This note documents a single TCR beta chain sequence. Its antigen remains unknown. The sample is drawn from a study of T cell responses to AZD1222 COVID-19 vaccine. Study-level results: Baseline seropositivity characterized only a handful of AZD1222 recipients. After two AZD1222 doses, spike-specific TCR breadth and depth rose versus day 0. Repertoires were collected only later (after the peak T cell response had occurred). Clonal diversity may have been underestimated, and the donors were mostly white British, with more females than males.

This CDR3 is built from 16 residues. V lost 2 bases to trimming and J lost 11 bases; unmatched junction nucleotides: 12. Looked up from germline, CDR1 is LNHNV and CDR2 is YYDKDF (reference sequence). Using immunoSEQ multiplex PCR, the repertoire was profiled, and TCRdb retains in-frame clones only, with some absent. The sample holds fewer than 120,000 clones, about nine tenths seen once. V is TRBV15 and J is TRBJ1-6; 7 bases fit TRBD1. The specimen comprised peripheral blood, sampled on day 0 of AZD1222 vaccination. This TCR was recovered from an adult in good health. The CDR3 loop is CATSRSREGASAPLHF. The CDR3 bases are TGTGCCACCAGCAGATCCAGGGAGGGGGCCTCGGCACCCCTCCACTTT.